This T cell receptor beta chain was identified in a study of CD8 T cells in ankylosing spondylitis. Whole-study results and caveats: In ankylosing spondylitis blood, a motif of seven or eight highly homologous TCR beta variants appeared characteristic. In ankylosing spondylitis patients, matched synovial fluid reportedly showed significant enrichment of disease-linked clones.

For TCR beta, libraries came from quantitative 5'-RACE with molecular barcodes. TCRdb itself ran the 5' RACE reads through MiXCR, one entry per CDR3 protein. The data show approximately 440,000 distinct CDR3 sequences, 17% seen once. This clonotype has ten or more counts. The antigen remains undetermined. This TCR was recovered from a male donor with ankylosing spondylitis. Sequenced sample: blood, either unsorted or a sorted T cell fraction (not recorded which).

For the CDR3, the DNA is TGCGCCAGCAGCTTTACAGGGGAATTATACGAGCAGTACTTC. The encoded protein is CASSFTGELYEQYF. The gene calls are TRBV5-1 and TRBJ2-7, with TRBD1 matching 7 bases. With V trimmed by 2 bases and J by 4 bases, 6 bases remained unmatched. The CDR3 totals 14 residues. Per the germline V gene, CDR1 is SGHRS and CDR2 is YFSETQ.